The T cell receptor beta chain under discussion was sequenced for a study of shared clonotypes between healthy human individuals. As to this clone: Its antigen is currently unknown.

Clones were read by immunoSEQ multiplex PCR, and TCRdb kept only the in-frame ones, dropping some. This sample carries fewer than 1 million clones, just over 95% of them seen once, and the ten largest clones take around 0.25%. Terminally differentiated effector memory CD45RA+ cells were left out of the naive CD8 fraction, which was CD45RO-negative and positively selected for CCR7. The donors, healthy adults who were HIV-negative, had experienced no recent acute infections or vaccinations. Regarding the study as a whole: With few donors, the genetic and exposure-history diversity represented was limited. The study found lower generation probabilities in non-shared clonotypes than in those shared by all four donors. It was anticipated that sequencing depth would influence how many clonotypes donors shared.

The junction had 4 bases not matched to a gene; V was cut back by 4 bases and J by 2 bases. This CDR3 has 14 residues. Germline V gene sequence: CDR1 LGHNA, CDR2 YNFKEQ. Sequenced sample: naive CD8+ T cells sorted from blood. This TCR derives from a man aged 25 to 45 in good health. This chain uses TRBV4-2 with TRBJ2-7, with TRBD2 identical over 8 bases. CDR3 bases: TGTGCCAGCAGCCCCGGTAGCGGGGCCTACGAGCAGTACTTC. It specifies CASSPGSGAYEQYF.